This T cell receptor (beta chain) was captured in a study of response to subunit inactivated influenza vaccine. Whole-study results and caveats: Every seasonal influenza vaccination brings in few new T cells, the authors suggested.

The CDR3 is 12 residues long. V gave up 4 bases and J gave up 7 bases, with 14 bases separating them. Germline V lookup: CDR1 SQVTM, CDR2 ANQGSEA. One entry per CDR3 protein results from TCRdb running MiXCR on the RT-PCR reads. The table shows under 950,000 distinct CDR3 sequences, with around 20% occurring only once. In the case of this clonotype: The antigen is unknown.

The receptor was isolated from a man aged 50 to 59 who received an inactivated influenza vaccine. The gene calls are TRBV29-1 and TRBJ2-7; the D gene is possibly TRBD2 (6 bases). The sequenced sample was PBMCs from blood, obtained about 5 days after vaccination. The CDR3 nucleotides read TGCAGCGTTGGTTGGGGGGTTGAAGAGCAGTACTTC. It translates to CSVGWGVEEQYF.